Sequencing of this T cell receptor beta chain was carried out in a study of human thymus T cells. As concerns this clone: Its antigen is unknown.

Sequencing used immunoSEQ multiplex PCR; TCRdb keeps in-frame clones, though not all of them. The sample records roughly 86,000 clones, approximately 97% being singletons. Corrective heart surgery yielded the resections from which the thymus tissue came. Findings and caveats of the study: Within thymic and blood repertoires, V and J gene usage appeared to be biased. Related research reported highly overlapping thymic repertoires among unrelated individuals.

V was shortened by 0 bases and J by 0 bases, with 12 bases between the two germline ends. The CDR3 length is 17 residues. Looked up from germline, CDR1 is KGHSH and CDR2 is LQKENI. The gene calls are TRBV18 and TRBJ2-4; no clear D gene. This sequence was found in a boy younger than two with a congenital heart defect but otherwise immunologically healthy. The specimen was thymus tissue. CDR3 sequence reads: CASSPPSLTIAKNIQYF. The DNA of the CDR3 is TGTGCCAGCTCACCACCGTCGCTGACGATAGCCAAAAACATTCAGTACTTC.